The next 32 T cell receptor beta chains were all read from a single sample in a study of early T cells in non-severe SARS-CoV-2 infection. Via MiXCR, TCRdb re-called the 5' RACE reads, giving one row per CDR3 protein. The data show 85,000 to 100,000 distinct CDR3 sequences, with approximately 10% seen just once and around 4.6% held by the top ten. The sample was whole blood, taken at baseline. These receptors all stem from an adult who was a healthcare worker with PCR-confirmed SARS-CoV-2 infection or an uninfected control (not recorded which).

This clonotype showed up many times. The chain has TRBV27 and TRBJ1-1; 7 bases fit TRBD1. This CDR3 is 17 amino acids long. The germline V gene has CDR1 MNHEY and CDR2 SMNVEV (reference sequence). V shed 2 bases and J 3 bases; nucleotides not matched to a gene: 12. As DNA, the CDR3 is TGTGCCAGCAGTTTACTCGCACCCCGACAGGGTTACACTGAAGCTTTCTTT. This translates into CASSLLAPRQGYTEAFF.

The J gene is TRBJ2-3, the V gene TRBV5-1; D may match TRBD1 or TRBD2 (5 bases each). V was pared by 0 bases and J by 5 bases, with 13 bases between. The CDR3 loop spans 15 amino acids. Germline loops: CDR1 SGHRS, CDR2 YFSETQ. CDR3 bases: TGCGCCAGCAGCTTGGGAGGGGCCGGGGAAGATACGCAGTATTTT. This sequence encodes CASSLGGAGEDTQYF.

The chain recombines TRBV30 with TRBJ2-2; no firm D call. V was cut by 2 bases and J by 6 bases, with 10 bases left in between. The germline V gene encodes CDR1 GTSNPN and CDR2 SVGIG (reference sequence). The CDR3 is 13 residues long. The CDR3: CAWSFQGSGELFF. The DNA of the CDR3 is TGTGCCTGGAGTTTCCAAGGGTCCGGGGAGCTGTTTTTT.

This chain uses TRBV10-3 with TRBJ2-5; D could derive from TRBD1 or TRBD2 (5 bases each). The V end was cut by 3 bases, the J end by 2 bases, with 16 bases between. Germline CDR1 ENHRY, CDR2 SYGVKD. The CDR3 spans 16 residues. CDR3 in amino acids: CAISDPYRDGQETQYF. CDR3 DNA: TGTGCCATCAGTGACCCATACCGGGACGGTCAAGAGACCCAGTACTTC.

This sequence joins TRBV7-9 and TRBJ2-3; 7 bases agree with TRBD1. From germline, CDR1 is SEHNR and CDR2 FQNEAQ (reference sequence). This CDR3 comprises 16 residues. V was clipped by 2 bases and J by 9 bases; unmatched bases: 14. The CDR3 here is CASSLRTGGDSGTQYF. CDR3 nucleotides: TGTGCCAGCAGCTTACGGACAGGAGGCGATTCCGGAACGCAGTATTTT. The full variable domain, completed using reference TRBV7-9 and TRBJ2-3, is DTGVSQNPRHKITKRGQNVTFRCDPISEHNRLYWYRQTLGQGPEFLTYFQNEAQLEKSRLLSDRFSAERPKGSFSTLEIQRTEQGDSAMYLCASSLRTGGDSGTQYFGPGTRLTVL.

V and J are TRBV21-1 and TRBJ2-1; the table assigns TRBD1, which was not confirmed against the DNA. TRBV21-1 is assigned pseudogene status. CDR3 length equals 12 residues. The CDR3 DNA reads as TGTGCCAGCAGCTCCCGGGGAAGAGAGCAGTTCTTC. Its translation: CASSSRGREQFF.

This clonotype was counted between two and nine times. The genes are TRBV10-1 and TRBJ2-2; 8 bases agree with TRBD1. Trimming took 4 bases from V and 1 from J; bases not matched to a gene: 11. Germline V lookup: CDR1 WNHNN, CDR2 SYGVQD (reference sequence). The CDR3 length is 18 residues. CDR3 region: CASSANFGTGQNTGELFF. CDR3 in DNA: TGCGCCAGCAGTGCGAACTTCGGGACAGGCCAGAACACCGGGGAGCTGTTTTTT.

This clonotype was recorded once. This may stem from a read error, because a much larger clone lies one nucleotide away. This chain connects TRBV3-1 to TRBJ2-5; D call uncertain. V lost 0 bases, J lost 4 bases, and 3 bases lay in between. CDR1 is LGHDT, CDR2 YNNKEL, per germline (reference sequence). The CDR3 loop spans 12 amino acids. The CDR3 coding sequence is TGTGCCAGCAGCCAAGATATAGAGACCCAGTACTTC. It specifies CASSQDIETQYF.

This clonotype was seen repeatedly, ten times or more. The genes are TRBV6-1 and TRBJ1-1; D not resolved. The CDR3 loop spans 15 amino acids. Trimming took off 7 bases at V and 0 bases at J, with 15 bases between the two ends. CDR1 MNHNS and CDR2 SASEGT come from the germline V gene. The CDR3 nucleotides read TGTGCCAGCATAGGGTCGGCGGGGATGAACACTGAAGCTTTCTTT. The encoded protein is CASIGSAGMNTEAFF.

This clonotype was recorded a few times. The CDR3 nucleotides read TGTGCCAGCAGTTTCCGGGGGGTGAGCACAGATACGCAGTATTTT. Protein: CASSFRGVSTDTQYF. The chain uses TRBV12-3 or TRBV12-4 and TRBJ2-3; 7 bases fit TRBD2. V gave up 3 bases and J gave up 0 bases; unmatched junction bases: 3. The CDR3 covers 15 residues.

V and J are TRBV20-1 and TRBJ2-3, with no clear D. Germline V gene lookup returns CDR1 DFQATT and CDR2 SNEGSKA (reference sequence). The CDR3 loop spans 12 amino acids. The V end was cut by 4 bases, the J end by 3 bases, with 8 bases between. CDR3 nucleotide sequence: TGCAGTGCTACCCCAACAACAGATACGCAGTATTTT. It translates to CSATPTTDTQYF.

The chain has TRBV7-2 and TRBJ1-2; TRBD1 agrees at 8 bases. Trimming cost V 5 bases and J 4 bases; bases outside gene matches: 3. The CDR3 is 13 amino acids. Per the germline V gene, CDR1 is SGHTA and CDR2 is FQGNSA. The CDR3 sequence is CASSHGQGYGYTF. CDR3 nucleotides: TGTGCCAGCAGCCACGGACAGGGCTATGGCTACACCTTC.

This clonotype was seen more than once but under ten times. The V call is TRBV4-1, the J call TRBJ2-7; TRBD1 agrees at 7 bases. Germline trimming cut 3 bases from V and 4 bases from J; bases unmatched to any gene: 12. The germline V gene encodes CDR1 MGHRA and CDR2 YSYEKL. This CDR3 comprises 16 residues. The CDR3 reads CASSHRQGDIMYEQYF. In DNA, the CDR3 is TGCGCCAGCAGCCATCGTCAGGGGGACATTATGTACGAGCAGTACTTC.

This clonotype was seen many times. The chain employs TRBV6-5 and TRBJ1-6; D not resolved. Germline CDR1 MNHEY, CDR2 SVGAGI. There are 15 residues in the CDR3. Trimming left V 2 bases short and J 7 bases short, with 12 bases between. CDR3 bases: TGTGCCAGCAGTTACGATAACCGCGGAAATTCACCCCTCCACTTT. Translation: CASSYDNRGNSPLHF.

This clonotype was detected many times. DNA of the CDR3: TGCAGTGCTCCTCGGGACGAGTCAGATACGCAGTATTTT. Translated: CSAPRDESDTQYF. The chain uses TRBV20-1 and TRBJ2-3, with D perhaps being TRBD1 or TRBD2 (5 bases each). Trimming stripped 5 bases from V and 4 bases from J, with 13 bases between. The CDR3 length is 13 residues. Germline V gene sequence: CDR1 DFQATT, CDR2 SNEGSKA (reference sequence).

This clonotype was found a few times. The rearrangement uses TRBV27 and TRBJ1-6; D is unresolved. CDR3 size: 16 residues. Germline assignment: CDR1 MNHEY and CDR2 SMNVEV (reference sequence). V gave up 0 bases and J gave up 5 bases, with 11 bases separating them. CDR3 sequence reads: CASSLSPGGNNSPLHF. The CDR3 DNA reads as TGTGCCAGCAGTTTATCCCCGGGCGGAAATAATTCACCCCTCCACTTT.

This clonotype was counted only a few times. V gene TRBV20-1 combines with J gene TRBJ2-2, with D perhaps matching TRBD1 (5 bases). Between the trimmed V and J ends, which lost 1 base and 4 bases, there was a span of 10 bases. Germline lookup yields CDR1 DFQATT and CDR2 SNEGSKA (reference sequence). There are 14 residues in the CDR3. DNA for the CDR3: TGCAGTGCTAGAGGGCAGGGTAGCACCGGGGAGCTGTTTTTT. Residues: CSARGQGSTGELFF.

At least ten counts were recorded for this clonotype. The chain uses TRBV5-5 and TRBJ2-3; 11 bases align to TRBD2. Trimming at V came to 4 bases and at J to 1 base, leaving 2 bases not matched to a gene. The CDR3 totals 15 residues. Germline lookup yields CDR1 SGHKS and CDR2 YYEKEE (reference sequence). The CDR3 region is CASSRGLAGTDTQYF. CDR3 nucleotide sequence: TGTGCCAGCAGCCGGGGACTAGCGGGCACAGATACGCAGTATTTT.

There are many counts of this clonotype. The junction and the germline gene differ at one end; a read error may be behind it. The V call is TRBV12-3 or TRBV12-4, the J call TRBJ1-1, with D uncertain. This CDR3 has 14 residues. CDR3 DNA sequence: TGTGCCAGCAGCTTAGCTCGATCGGGGTCTGAAGCTTTCTTT. It codes for CASSLARSGSEAFF.

The table lists this clonotype with a few counts. The rearrangement uses TRBV10-3 and TRBJ2-2, with 14 bases identical to TRBD2. The ends lost 3 bases at V and 5 bases at J; junction bases unmatched: 2. CDR1 is ENHRY and CDR2 is SYGVKD in the germline V gene. This CDR3 contains 16 residues. The CDR3: CAISDGTSGGTGELFF. The CDR3 DNA is TGTGCCATCAGTGACGGGACTAGCGGGGGTACCGGGGAGCTGTTTTTT.

In its sample, this clonotype was seen many times. This chain connects TRBV7-8 to TRBJ1-1; D not certain. V lost 4 bases and J 1 base, leaving 7 bases between the germline ends. The CDR3 spans 13 residues. Per germline, CDR1 SGHVS and CDR2 FQNEAQ. The CDR3 DNA follows: TGTGCCAGCAGCTCTTCCGAGAACACTGAAGCTTTCTTT. Encoded protein: CASSSSENTEAFF. The full variable domain, in which reference TRBV7-8 and TRBJ1-1 provide the parts outside the CDR3, is GAGVSQSPRYKVAKRGQDVALRCDPISGHVSLFWYQQALGQGPEFLTYFQNEAQLDKSGLPSDRFFAERPEGSVSTLKIQRTQQEDSAVYLCASSSSENTEAFFGQGTRLTVV.

In its sample, this clonotype was seen a few times. The J gene is TRBJ2-5, the V gene TRBV7-2; D is ambiguous. This CDR3 has 16 amino acids. CDR1 is SGHTA, CDR2 FQGNSA, per germline. V lost 1 base, J lost 0 bases, and 12 bases lay in between. CDR3 region: CASSLGVYEYQETQYF. The CDR3 DNA reads as TGTGCCAGCAGCTTAGGGGTGTATGAATACCAAGAGACCCAGTACTTC.

J is TRBJ2-5 and V is TRBV28; TRBD1 agrees at 11 bases. V shed 3 bases and J 5 bases; nucleotides not matched to a gene: 5. The CDR3 is 15 residues long. Germline V gene lookup returns CDR1 MDHEN and CDR2 SYDVKM. CDR3 in amino acids: CASSFWTGGGETQYF. CDR3 DNA sequence: TGTGCCAGCAGTTTTTGGACAGGGGGCGGTGAGACCCAGTACTTC.

This clonotype was seen more than once but under ten times. The V gene is TRBV6-5, the J gene TRBJ2-1; D call uncertain. V was trimmed by 4 bases and J by 4 bases, leaving 11 bases between them. CDR1 is MNHEY, CDR2 SVGAGI, per germline. The CDR3 loop spans 14 amino acids. The chain's CDR3 is CASSSADTYNEQFF. As DNA, the CDR3 is TGTGCCAGCAGTTCCGCAGACACATACAATGAGCAGTTCTTC.

This clonotype occurred many times. The CDR3 sequence: CATSHLSSGELFF. The CDR3 DNA reads as TGTGCCACCAGTCACCTGTCCTCCGGGGAGCTGTTTTTT. The chain links TRBV24-1 to TRBJ2-2; no clear D. Trimming removed 6 bases at V and 6 bases at J, with 10 bases between. CDR1 and CDR2 from the germline V gene are KGHDR and SFDVKD. The CDR3 has 13 residues.

This clonotype has more than one count but fewer than ten. The chain uses TRBV10-3 and TRBJ2-3, with 7 bases that match TRBD1. V lost 9 bases to trimming and J lost 3 bases; unmatched junction nucleotides: 9. Looked up from germline, CDR1 is ENHRY and CDR2 is SYGVKD. This CDR3 is built from 14 residues. The CDR3 DNA follows: TGTGCCATAAGAAGCGGACAGGCAACAGATACGCAGTATTTT. Encoded protein: CAIRSGQATDTQYF.

This clonotype was seen a few times. The chain is built from TRBV2 and TRBJ2-5; 11 bases line up with TRBD2. This CDR3 spans 15 amino acids. With V trimmed by 5 bases and J by 1 base, 3 bases remained unmatched. CDR1 and CDR2 from the germline V gene are SNHLY and FYNNEI. CDR3 residues: CASSPLAGGQETQYF. CDR3 in DNA: TGTGCCAGCAGTCCTCTAGCGGGAGGCCAAGAGACCCAGTACTTC.

This clonotype was seen a handful of times. CDR3 DNA sequence: TGTGCCAGCAGTGAAGCGGGGGGGCAGGTCGGTACGCAGTATTTT. Its protein is CASSEAGGQVGTQYF. The chain recombines TRBV6-1 with TRBJ2-3; D is perhaps TRBD2 (7 bases). This CDR3 has 15 amino acids. V was trimmed by 0 bases and J by 8 bases, leaving 15 bases between them. Germline lookup yields CDR1 MNHNS and CDR2 SASEGT.

CDR3 in amino acids: CASRPLGTGELFF. CDR3 bases: TGTGCCAGCAGACCCCTAGGCACCGGGGAGCTGTTTTTT. This chain connects TRBV11-2 to TRBJ2-2; no definite D call. Germline lookup yields CDR1 SGHAT and CDR2 FQNNGV. Trimming removed 6 bases at V and 4 bases at J, with 9 bases between. The CDR3 totals 13 residues.

Comments on this clonotype: A clone one base away is much larger, so this may be a read error. The DNA for the CDR3 is TGTGCCAGTAGGGGAGCGGGAGCCTACAATGAGCAGTCCTTC. Encoded protein: CASRGAGAYNEQSF. This rearrangement joins TRBV19 to TRBJ2-1; 8 nucleotides match TRBD2. There are 14 residues in the CDR3. The germline V gene has CDR1 LNHDA and CDR2 SQIVND (reference sequence).

This clonotype was picked up a small number of times. The rearrangement links TRBV20-1 to TRBJ2-2; D gene uncertain. V was shortened by 0 bases and J by 1 base, with 6 bases between the two germline ends. The CDR3 length is 14 residues. CDR1 and CDR2 (germline): DFQATT, SNEGSKA (reference sequence). CDR3 sequence reads: CSARDRRNTGELFF. In nucleotides, the CDR3 is TGCAGTGCTAGAGATCGCAGGAACACCGGGGAGCTGTTTTTT.

This clonotype has at least ten counts. The chain has TRBV29-1 and TRBJ1-2; no firm D call. V lost 3 bases, J lost 4 bases, and 9 bases lay in between. This CDR3 spans 12 amino acids. Germline V gene lookup returns CDR1 SQVTM and CDR2 ANQGSEA. DNA of the CDR3: TGCAGCGTTGAGGAGAATTCCTATGGCTACACCTTC. This translates into CSVEENSYGYTF.